This T cell receptor beta chain came from a study of T cell changes during pregnancy in multiple sclerosis. The CDR3 has 16 amino acids. V was trimmed by 1 base and J by 4 bases, leaving 14 bases between them. The germline CDR1 and CDR2 sequences are LNHDA and SQIVND (reference sequence). The repertoire was sequenced with immunoSEQ multiplex PCR; TCRdb's copy has only in-frame clones and lacks some. The data contain roughly 60,000 clones, about 89% of them singletons. The V and J genes are TRBV19 and TRBJ1-5; no firm D call. The sample was CD4+ T cells from peripheral blood mononuclear cells, taken in the first trimester of pregnancy. This receptor was obtained from a female donor with multiple sclerosis, enrolled in a pregnancy study. The CDR3 protein is CASSIGGSKRNQPQHF. The CDR3 nucleotides read TGTGCCAGTAGTATAGGAGGCAGTAAGCGGAATCAGCCCCAGCATTTT.